The entry that follows covers one T cell receptor (beta chain) sequence. This CDR3 contains 15 residues. J lost 1 base, V lost 4 bases, and 4 bases had no gene match. Germline assignment: CDR1 SGHRS and CDR2 YFSETQ. The sample belongs to a study of blood T cell repertoires in COVID-19. Assay used: immunoSEQ multiplex PCR; TCRdb lists only in-frame clones, some missing. The sample shows about 280,000 clones, roughly 90% of them seen only once. The sample consisted of peripheral blood. V gene TRBV5-1 combines with J gene TRBJ1-3; 8 nucleotides agree with TRBD1. This TCR came from a woman aged 25 to 45 with COVID-19, enrolled during active disease. CDR3 nucleotide sequence: TGCGCCAGCAGCACCCGGACAGGGTCTGGAAACACCATATATTTT. Translation: CASSTRTGSGNTIYF.